A selection of T cell receptor beta chains follows, all from one sample in a study of blood T cells in healthy people across ages. TCRdb passed the 5' RACE reads through MiXCR, listing each CDR3 protein once. The sample carries around 1.1 million distinct CDR3 sequences, 35% to 40% recorded once. Material for sequencing was blood. The receptors stem from a man younger than 35 in good health. CDR3s include the opening cysteine and the closing phenylalanine or tryptophan. Fields, in order: D gene, J gene, V gene, CDR3 protein. A D gene is named only where the DNA matches it firmly.

NA TRBJ1-1 TRBV12-3/TRBV12-4 CASSEAGGTEAFF
TRBD1 TRBJ1-6 TRBV20-1 CSALRGSNSPLHF
TRBD1 TRBJ2-1 TRBV5-1 CASQKDRGQWNEQFF
NA TRBJ1-6 TRBV7-2 CASSALYSPLHF
NA TRBJ1-5 TRBV18 CASSPVEGFNQPQHF
NA NA TRBV30 CAWRKRGDVGYEQYF
NA TRBJ1-3 TRBV7-8 CASSLSPGPSGNTIYF
NA TRBJ2-7 TRBV28 CASSLLPGDYEQYF
NA TRBJ1-2 TRBV6-5 CASAAQNYGYTF
NA TRBJ1-5 TRBV5-8 CASSPARLGNQPQHF
NA TRBJ1-4 TRBV6-5 CASRRDTENEKLFF
TRBD1 TRBJ1-2 TRBV7-2 CASSPKGQGACGYTF
NA TRBJ2-2 TRBV4-3 CASSQEGLRENTGELFF
TRBD1 TRBJ2-5 TRBV4-2 CASSQGQGGETQYF
TRBD1 TRBJ1-4 TRBV7-2 CASSLDRVGNEKLFF
TRBD2 TRBJ2-7 TRBV27 CALAGGFQYF
TRBD1 TRBJ2-3 TRBV29-1 CSGRQGLGDTQYF
NA NA TRBV25-1 CASSEWGNLETQYF
NA TRBJ2-3 TRBV19 CTSSRLQDTQYF
NA TRBJ1-1 TRBV6-5 CASTDNTEAFF
NA TRBJ2-7 TRBV7-2 CASGKYGTESYEQYF
TRBD1 TRBJ2-1 TRBV7-2 CASERTGAHEQFF
NA TRBJ2-7 TRBV5-1 CASSFTGSAYNEQYF
NA TRBJ2-7 TRBV3-1 CASPSLRHSRFSYEQYF
NA TRBJ2-3 TRBV7-2 CASSLPSRGFSTDTQYF